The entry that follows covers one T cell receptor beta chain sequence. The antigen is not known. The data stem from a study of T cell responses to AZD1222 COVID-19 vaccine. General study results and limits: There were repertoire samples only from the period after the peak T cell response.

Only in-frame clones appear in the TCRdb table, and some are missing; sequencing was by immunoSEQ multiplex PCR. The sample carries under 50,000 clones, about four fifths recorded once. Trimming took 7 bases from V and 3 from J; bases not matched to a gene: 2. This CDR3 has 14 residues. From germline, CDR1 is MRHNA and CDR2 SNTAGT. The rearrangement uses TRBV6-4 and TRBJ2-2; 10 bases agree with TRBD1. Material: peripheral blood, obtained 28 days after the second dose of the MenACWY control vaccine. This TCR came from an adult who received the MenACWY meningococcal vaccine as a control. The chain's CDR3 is CASKTGGDTGELFF. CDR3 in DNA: TGTGCCAGCAAGACAGGGGGCGACACCGGGGAGCTGTTTTTT.